This TCR beta chain was captured in a study of blood T cells in healthy people across ages. Concerning this clonotype itself: Its antigen is undetermined.

Primers used in a second PCR of about 6 to 12 cycles were a sample-barcoded 5' primer and a J-beta primer mix. A template-switch adaptor with 12 random nucleotides tagged each cDNA molecule. MiXCR, applied by TCRdb to the 5' RACE reads, yields one record per CDR3 protein. Seen here are 750,000 to 950,000 distinct CDR3 sequences, 53% observed once, and the top ten hold under 50%. Study-wide results and limits: Long-lived donors had more naive CD4+ cells and higher diversity than aged donors. It was held that diversity estimates obtained from one million T cells represented underestimates. Older age went with lower TCR beta diversity per million T cells, in a roughly linear way.

Per the germline V gene, CDR1 is SGHVS and CDR2 is FNYEAQ. CDR3 size: 13 residues. V was shortened by 5 bases and J by 6 bases, with 10 bases between the two germline ends. This TCR was recovered from an elderly man in good health. This rearrangement joins TRBV7-6 to TRBJ2-2; the D gene is possibly TRBD2 (5 bases). Sequencing was performed on blood. CDR3 nucleotide sequence: TGTGCCAGCAGCCCCCCGGGGTCCGGGGAGCTGTTTTTT. This translates into CASSPPGSGELFF.